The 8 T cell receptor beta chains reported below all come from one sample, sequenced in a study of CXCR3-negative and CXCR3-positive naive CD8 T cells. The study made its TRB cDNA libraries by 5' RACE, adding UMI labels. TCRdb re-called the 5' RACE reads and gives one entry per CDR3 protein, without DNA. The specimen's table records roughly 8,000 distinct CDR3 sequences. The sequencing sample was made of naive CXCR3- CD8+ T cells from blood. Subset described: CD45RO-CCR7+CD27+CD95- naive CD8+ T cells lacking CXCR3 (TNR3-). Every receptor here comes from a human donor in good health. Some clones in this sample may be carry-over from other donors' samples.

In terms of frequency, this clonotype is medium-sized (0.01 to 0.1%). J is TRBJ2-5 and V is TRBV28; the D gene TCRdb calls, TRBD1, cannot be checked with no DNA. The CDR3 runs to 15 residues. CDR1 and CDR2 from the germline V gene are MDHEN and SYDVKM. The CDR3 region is CASSPPGQGRETQYF.

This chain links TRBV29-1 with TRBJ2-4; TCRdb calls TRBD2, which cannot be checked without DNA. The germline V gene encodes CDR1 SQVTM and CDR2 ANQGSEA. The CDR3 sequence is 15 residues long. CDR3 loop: CSGYEGTSGTVIQYF. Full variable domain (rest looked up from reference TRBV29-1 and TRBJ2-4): SAVISQKPSRDICQRGTSLTIQCQVDSQVTMMFWYRQQPGQSLTLIATANQGSEATYESGFVIDKFPISRPNLTFSTLTVSNMSPEDSSIYLCSGYEGTSGTVIQYFGAGTRLSVL.

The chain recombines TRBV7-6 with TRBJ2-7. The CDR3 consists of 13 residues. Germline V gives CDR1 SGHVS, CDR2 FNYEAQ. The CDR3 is CASSLGGGYEQYF.

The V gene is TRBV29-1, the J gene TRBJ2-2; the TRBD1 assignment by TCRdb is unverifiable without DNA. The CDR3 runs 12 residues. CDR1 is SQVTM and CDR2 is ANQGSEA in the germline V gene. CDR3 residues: CSLLRGTGELFF.

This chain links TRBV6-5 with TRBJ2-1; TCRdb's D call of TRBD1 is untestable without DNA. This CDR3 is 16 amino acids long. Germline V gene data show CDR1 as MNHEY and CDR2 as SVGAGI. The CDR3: CASTRLGGETDNEQFF.

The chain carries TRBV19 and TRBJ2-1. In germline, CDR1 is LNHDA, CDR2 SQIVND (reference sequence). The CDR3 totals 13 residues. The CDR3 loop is CASSIRQYNEQFF. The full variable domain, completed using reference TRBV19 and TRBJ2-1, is DGGITQSPKYLFRKEGQNVTLSCEQNLNHDAMYWYRQDPGQGLRLIYYSQIVNDFQKGDIAEGYSVSREKKESFPLTVTSAQKNPTAFYLCASSIRQYNEQFFGPGTRLTVL.

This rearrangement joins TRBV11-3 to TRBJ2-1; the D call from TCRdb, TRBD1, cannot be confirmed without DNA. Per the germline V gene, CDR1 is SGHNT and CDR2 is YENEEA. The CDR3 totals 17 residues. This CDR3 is CASSPGGTAHSYNEQFF.

CDR3 sequence reads: CASSEEAVVQEWYQPQHF. This chain uses TRBV6-1 with TRBJ1-5. This CDR3 has 18 residues. From germline, CDR1 is MNHNS and CDR2 SASEGT.